The source of this T cell receptor beta chain is a study of blood T cells in healthy people across ages. For the second PCR, which ran for about 6 to 12 cycles, a sample-barcoded 5' primer and a J-beta primer mix were used. TCRdb processed the 5' RACE reads anew with MiXCR; each CDR3 protein has one entry. The sample holds about 540,000 distinct CDR3 sequences, about 24% seen once. Notes on the study in general: Since the PBMCs were unsorted, naive and antigen-experienced cells could not be conclusively compared.

Deletions cut 2 bases from V and 1 base from J, with 16 bases between. CDR1 and CDR2 from the germline V gene are SGHDN and FVKESK. This CDR3 has 17 residues. Comments on this clonotype: Its antigen is undetermined.

The same sample was also studied in work on T cells of mothers and their children. Per that study: The study recruited three healthy Caucasian mothers and their six children as donors. Extraction yielded RNA that went, in full, into cDNA synthesis at roughly 1.4 ug per 15 ul.

The origin of this receptor is a boy under 18 in good health. The chain links TRBV14 to TRBJ2-3, with a tentative D call TRBD2 (6 bases). The material sequenced was blood. This chain's CDR3 is CASSQTLGGIRTDTQYF. The DNA for the CDR3 is TGTGCCAGCAGCCAAACACTCGGGGGTATTCGCACAGATACGCAGTATTTT.